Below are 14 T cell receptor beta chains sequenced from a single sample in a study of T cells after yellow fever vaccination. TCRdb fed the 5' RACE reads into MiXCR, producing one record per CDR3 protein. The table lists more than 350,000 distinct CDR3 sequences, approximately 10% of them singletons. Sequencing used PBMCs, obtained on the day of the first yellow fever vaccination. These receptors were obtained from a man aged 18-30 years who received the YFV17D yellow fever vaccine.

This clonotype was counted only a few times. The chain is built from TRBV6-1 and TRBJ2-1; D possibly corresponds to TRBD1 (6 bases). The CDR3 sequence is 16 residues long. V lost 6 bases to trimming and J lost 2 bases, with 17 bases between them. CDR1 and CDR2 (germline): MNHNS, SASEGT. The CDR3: CASSRSMGAPYNEQFF. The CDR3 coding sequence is TGTGCCAGCAGCCGCAGCATGGGGGCCCCCTACAATGAGCAGTTCTTC.

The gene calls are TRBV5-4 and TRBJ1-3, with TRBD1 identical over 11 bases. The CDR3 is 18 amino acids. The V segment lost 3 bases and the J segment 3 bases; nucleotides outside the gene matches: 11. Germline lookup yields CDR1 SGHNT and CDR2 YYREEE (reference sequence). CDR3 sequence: CASSSPGTGGYGGNTIYF. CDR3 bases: TGTGCCAGCAGCTCCCCCGGGACAGGGGGTTATGGTGGAAACACCATATATTTT.

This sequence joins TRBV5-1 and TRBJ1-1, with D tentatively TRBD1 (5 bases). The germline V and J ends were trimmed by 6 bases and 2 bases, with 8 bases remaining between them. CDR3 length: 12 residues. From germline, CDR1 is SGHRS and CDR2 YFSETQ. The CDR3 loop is CASTGINTEAFF. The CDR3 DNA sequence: TGCGCCAGCACAGGGATAAACACTGAAGCTTTCTTT.

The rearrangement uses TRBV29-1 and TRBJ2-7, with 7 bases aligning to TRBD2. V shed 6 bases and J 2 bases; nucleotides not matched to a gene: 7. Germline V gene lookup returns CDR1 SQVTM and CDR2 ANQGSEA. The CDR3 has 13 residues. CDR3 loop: CSVGSGATYEQYF. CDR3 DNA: TGCAGCGTCGGGAGCGGGGCCACCTACGAGCAGTACTTC.

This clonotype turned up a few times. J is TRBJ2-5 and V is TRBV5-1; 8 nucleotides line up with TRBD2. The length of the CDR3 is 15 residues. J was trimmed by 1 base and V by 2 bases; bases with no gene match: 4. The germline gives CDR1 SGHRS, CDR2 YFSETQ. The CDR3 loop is CASSFQAGAQETQYF. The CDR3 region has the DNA TGCGCCAGCAGCTTTCAAGCGGGGGCCCAAGAGACCCAGTACTTC.

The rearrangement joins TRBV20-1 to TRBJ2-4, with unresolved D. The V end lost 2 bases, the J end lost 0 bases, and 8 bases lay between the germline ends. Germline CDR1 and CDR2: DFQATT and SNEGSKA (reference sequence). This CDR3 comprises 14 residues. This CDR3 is CSARNLLAKNIQYF. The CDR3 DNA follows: TGCAGTGCTAGAAATCTCTTAGCCAAAAACATTCAGTACTTC.

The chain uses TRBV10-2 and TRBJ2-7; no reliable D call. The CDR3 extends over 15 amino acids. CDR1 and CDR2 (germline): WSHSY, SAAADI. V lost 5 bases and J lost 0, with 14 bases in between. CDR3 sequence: CASSSAGPHSYEQYF. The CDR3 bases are TGCGCCAGCAGTTCCGCCGGGCCACACTCCTACGAGCAGTACTTC.

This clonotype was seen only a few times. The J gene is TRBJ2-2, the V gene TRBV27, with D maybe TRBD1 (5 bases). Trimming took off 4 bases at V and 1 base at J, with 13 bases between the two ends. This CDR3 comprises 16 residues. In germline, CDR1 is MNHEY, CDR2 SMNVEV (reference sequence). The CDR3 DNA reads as TGTGCCAGCAGTTCCGGACAAGGGTGGAACACCGGGGAGCTGTTTTTT. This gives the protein CASSSGQGWNTGELFF.

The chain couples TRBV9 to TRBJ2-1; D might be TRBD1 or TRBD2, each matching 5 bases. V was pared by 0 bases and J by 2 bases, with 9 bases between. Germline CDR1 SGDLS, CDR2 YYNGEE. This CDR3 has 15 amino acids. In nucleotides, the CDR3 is TGTGCCAGCAGCGTAGGAGGGGCCACCTACAATGAGCAGTTCTTC. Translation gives CASSVGGATYNEQFF.

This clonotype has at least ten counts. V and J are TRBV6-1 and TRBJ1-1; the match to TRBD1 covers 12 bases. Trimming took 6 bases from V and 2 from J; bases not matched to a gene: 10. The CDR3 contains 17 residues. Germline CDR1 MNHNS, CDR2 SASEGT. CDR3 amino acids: CASSLGWDRGPNTEAFF. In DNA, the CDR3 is TGTGCCAGCAGCCTCGGGTGGGACAGGGGGCCTAACACTGAAGCTTTCTTT.

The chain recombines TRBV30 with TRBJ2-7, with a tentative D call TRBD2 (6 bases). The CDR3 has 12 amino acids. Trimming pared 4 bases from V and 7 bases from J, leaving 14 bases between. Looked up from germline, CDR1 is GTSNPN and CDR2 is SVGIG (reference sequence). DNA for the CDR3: TGTGCCTGGACCCGGGGAGGCGGTGAGCAGTACTTC. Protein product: CAWTRGGGEQYF.

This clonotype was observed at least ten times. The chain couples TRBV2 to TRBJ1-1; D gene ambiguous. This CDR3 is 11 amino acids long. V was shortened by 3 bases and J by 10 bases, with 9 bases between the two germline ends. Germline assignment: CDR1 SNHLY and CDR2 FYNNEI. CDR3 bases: TGTGCCAGCAGTGAGTCCCTTCTAGCTTTCTTT. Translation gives CASSESLLAFF.

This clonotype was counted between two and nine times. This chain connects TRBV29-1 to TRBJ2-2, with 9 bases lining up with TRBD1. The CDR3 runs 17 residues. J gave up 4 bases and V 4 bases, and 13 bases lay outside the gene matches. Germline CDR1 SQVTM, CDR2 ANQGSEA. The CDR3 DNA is TGCAGCGTTGGGCAACCGGGACAGGGATCGGTCACCGGGGAGCTGTTTTTT. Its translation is CSVGQPGQGSVTGELFF.

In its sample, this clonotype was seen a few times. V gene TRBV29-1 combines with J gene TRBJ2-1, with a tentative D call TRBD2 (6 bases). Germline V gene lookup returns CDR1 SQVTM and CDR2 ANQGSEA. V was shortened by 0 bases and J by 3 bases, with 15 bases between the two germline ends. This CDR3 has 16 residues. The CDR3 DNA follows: TGCAGCGTTGAAGATCGAAGCGGGCCCAACTACAATGAGCAGTTCTTC. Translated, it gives CSVEDRSGPNYNEQFF.